The 8 T cell receptor beta chains below all came from one sample that was sequenced in a study of vaccination effects on CD4 cells after COVID-19. CD4+ T cells were isolated after 10 days of culture. TCRdb's table, derived via immunoSEQ multiplex PCR, lists solely in-frame clones and lacks some. The table records 45,000 to 50,000 clones, 76% of them present only once. For these receptors, no antigen is known. Sequences were derived from CD4+ T cells from PBMCs cultured without peptide, sampled before COVID-19 vaccination. These receptors were taken from a human donor who had a prior SARS-CoV-2 infection.

The chain joins TRBV24-1 to TRBJ2-7, with D maybe TRBD1 (5 bases). Germline V CDR1 and CDR2: KGHDR, SFDVKD. The CDR3 runs to 16 residues. The V end lost 4 bases, the J end lost 2 bases, and 17 bases lay between the germline ends. The CDR3 reads CATSEKDTSPTYEQYF. The CDR3 DNA follows: TGTGCCACCAGTGAAAAGGACACCAGCCCCACCTACGAGCAGTACTTC.

This chain links TRBV2 with TRBJ1-2; no definite D call. CDR3 size: 15 residues. The V gene's germline CDR1 is SNHLY and CDR2 FYNNEI. V was trimmed by 7 bases and J by 2 bases, leaving 17 bases between them. CDR3 in amino acids: CASTLEGGSNYGYTF. DNA for the CDR3: TGTGCCAGCACGTTGGAGGGCGGGTCAAACTATGGCTACACCTTC. Full variable domain (remainder filled in from reference TRBV2 and TRBJ1-2): EPEVTQTPSHQVTQMGQEVILRCVPISNHLYFYWYRQILGQKVEFLVSFYNNEISEKSEIFDDQFSVERPDGSNFTLKIRSTKLEDSAMYFCASTLEGGSNYGYTFGSGTRLTVV.

The chain employs TRBV7-2 and TRBJ2-5, with 8 bases that match TRBD1. With V trimmed by 2 bases and J by 5 bases, 7 bases remained unmatched. The CDR3 runs to 15 residues. In germline, CDR1 is SGHTA, CDR2 FQGNSA. The CDR3 loop is CASSLNRGSGETQYF. The CDR3 nucleotides are TGTGCCAGCAGCTTAAACAGGGGGTCGGGTGAGACCCAGTACTTC.

This clone occurred a few times. The chain uses TRBV30 and TRBJ1-2, with a weak D call TRBD1 (5 bases). CDR1 and CDR2 (germline): GTSNPN, SVGIG (reference sequence). The V gene lost 5 bases and the J gene lost 2 bases, with 6 bases spanning the gap. This CDR3 has 11 amino acids. CDR3 protein: CAWGANYGYTF. The CDR3 DNA is TGTGCCTGGGGGGCGAACTATGGCTACACCTTC.

V usage is TRBV7-2 and J usage is TRBJ2-2; 11 nucleotides line up with TRBD2. Germline trimming cut 3 bases from V and 6 bases from J; bases unmatched to any gene: 12. Per the germline V gene, CDR1 is SGHTA and CDR2 is FQGNSA. This CDR3 has 18 residues. Here the CDR3 DNA reads TGTGCCAGCAGCTTGGGGGTAGCGGGAGGGGAGGGGCCCGGGGAGCTGTTTTTT. Protein sequence: CASSLGVAGGEGPGELFF.

This sequence joins TRBV20-1 and TRBJ2-2; no clear D. The CDR3 contains 14 residues. Germline V gives CDR1 DFQATT, CDR2 SNEGSKA (reference sequence). Trimming shortened V by 3 bases and J by 1 base, and 9 bases separated the two germline ends. CDR3 in amino acids: CSASRQENTGELFF. The CDR3 nucleotides are TGCAGTGCTAGTCGGCAGGAGAACACCGGGGAGCTGTTTTTT.

J is TRBJ1-1 and V is TRBV7-8, with D hard to call. The V and J ends lost 2 bases and 1 base respectively, with 5 bases between them. The CDR3 runs to 13 residues. The germline CDR1 and CDR2 sequences are SGHVS and FQNEAQ. In nucleotides, the CDR3 is TGTGCCAGCAGCTTATACCGGAACACTGAAGCTTTCTTT. Residues: CASSLYRNTEAFF.

This chain connects TRBV6-2 or TRBV6-3 to TRBJ2-2; D is tentatively TRBD1 or TRBD2 (5 bases each). V lost 6 bases and J 0 bases, leaving 11 bases between the germline ends. CDR3 size: 15 residues. Germline V gene sequence: CDR1 MNHEY, CDR2 SVGEGT. The CDR3 DNA reads TGTGCCAGCAGCTTGGGACGACCGAACACCGGGGAGCTGTTTTTT. This translates into CASSLGRPNTGELFF.